These T cell receptor beta chains were read from a single sample in a study of blood T cell repertoires in COVID-19. Profiling relied on immunoSEQ multiplex PCR, and the TCRdb table lists in-frame clones only, not all of them. The profile shows 150,000 or so clones, about 89% of them singletons. The sequencing sample was made of peripheral blood. The origin of the receptors is an elderly man with acute or convalescent COVID-19. Each CDR3 is given with its conserved first and last residue. The D gene is left open where the match is weak. Size is stated for part of the rows, as once, few or many counts, or as a class when the clone is expanded.

clone size	D gene	V gene	J gene	CDR3 DNA	CDR3 protein
-	-	TRBV27	TRBJ2-7	TGTGCCAGCAGTTTATCCGGCCAAGTGGAGGCGTACTTC	CASSLSGQVEAYF
-	TRBD1	TRBV7-9	TRBJ1-6	TGTGCCAGCAGAGCACCAGGGACAGGGAAGAATTCACCCCTCCACTTT	CASRAPGTGKNSPLHF
-	TRBD1	TRBV9	TRBJ1-4	TGTGCCAGCAGCATCAGACAGGGATCTAATGAAAAACTGTTTTTT	CASSIRQGSNEKLFF
once	TRBD2	TRBV5-1	TRBJ2-3	TGCGCCAGCAGCCCCCGGCCCCCGACTAGCGGCACAGATACGCAGTATTTT	CASSPRPPTSGTDTQYF
-	-	TRBV29-1	TRBJ2-5	TGCAGCGTCGGAGCCGGAAGGGAGACCCAGTACTTC	CSVGAGRETQYF
-	TRBD1	TRBV5-1	TRBJ1-5	TGCGCCAGCAGCCCAGGACAGGGGGGTCAGCCCCAGCATTTT	CASSPGQGGQPQHF
-	-	TRBV10-1	TRBJ1-5	TGCGCCAGACATGGACAGCCGAATCAGCCCCAGCATTTT	CARHGQPNQPQHF
-	-	TRBV3-1/TRBV3-2	TRBJ1-5	TGTGCCAGCAGCCCGGGGGGGAATCAGCCCCAGCATTTT	CASSPGGNQPQHF
-	TRBD1	TRBV19	TRBJ1-3	TGTGCCAGTAGTATCGGAACAGGGGTAGGAAACACCATATATTTT	CASSIGTGVGNTIYF
-	TRBD1	TRBV10-3	TRBJ1-5	TGTGCCATCAGGGGGACAGCTAAAAATCAGCCCCAGCATTTT	CAIRGTAKNQPQHF
-	TRBD1	TRBV6-5	TRBJ1-6	TGTGCCAGCAGGGGGATTGACAGGGTAAATTCACCCCTCCACTTT	CASRGIDRVNSPLHF
-	-	TRBV30	TRBJ2-2	TGTGCCTGGAGTCGACTCGGTGGATTCACCGGGGAGCTGTTTTTT	CAWSRLGGFTGELFF
few	-	TRBV7-2	TRBJ2-7	TGTGCCAGCAGAGCGACTAGATACGAGCAGTACTTC	CASRATRYEQYF
-	-	TRBV18	TRBJ2-7	TGTGCCAGCTCACCAGGTTTCAGCTCCTACGAGCAGTACTTC	CASSPGFSSYEQYF
-	TRBD1	TRBV19	TRBJ1-1	TGTGCCAGTAGTATCACAGGGGGCGCGAGAACTGAAGCTTTCTTT	CASSITGGARTEAFF
-	-	TRBV2	TRBJ1-4	TGTGCCAGCAGTGGTCAGGGTCGCCATAATGAAAAACTGTTTTTT	CASSGQGRHNEKLFF
few	TRBD2	TRBV19	TRBJ2-7	TGTGCCAGTAGTATAGTGTACGGGAGGCGGGCCTACGAGCAGTACTTC	CASSIVYGRRAYEQYF
-	TRBD2	TRBV27	TRBJ2-3	TGTGCCAGCAGTATACTAGCGGGTCCCTCAGGGGATACGCAGTATTTT	CASSILAGPSGDTQYF
once	-	TRBV6-5	TRBJ2-1	TGTGCCAGCAGGGTAGCGGCTTTCTCCTACAATGAGCAGTTCTTC	CASRVAAFSYNEQFF
-	-	TRBV28	TRBJ1-4	TGTGCCAGCACTGAGGAGGGAGCAACTAATGAAAAACTGTTTTTT	CASTEEGATNEKLFF
-	TRBD1	TRBV19	TRBJ1-5	TGTGCCAGTAGTATCGGGGGACAGCTTAGCAATCAGCCCCAGCATTTT	CASSIGGQLSNQPQHF
-	TRBD1	TRBV6-5	TRBJ1-5	TGTGCCAGCAGTTCGCCGGGACAGGGAAATCAGCCCCAGCATTTT	CASSSPGQGNQPQHF
-	TRBD2	TRBV6-1	TRBJ2-3	TGTGCCAGCAGTGACCAAGCGGGGGGGCCTCAAGATACGCAGTATTTT	CASSDQAGGPQDTQYF
-	-	TRBV6-2/TRBV6-3	TRBJ2-1	TGTGCCAGCAGTTACTCATTAGCTCGGTGGGATGAGCAGTTCTTC	CASSYSLARWDEQFF
-	TRBD2	TRBV18	TRBJ2-1	TGTGCCAGCTCACCCCAGAGACTAGCGGGGAACTACAATGAGCAGTTCTTC	CASSPQRLAGNYNEQFF
-	TRBD1	TRBV5-1	TRBJ1-5	TGCGCCAGCAGCTATAATGGACAGGGTTATCAGCCCCAGCATTTT	CASSYNGQGYQPQHF
-	TRBD1	TRBV6-6	TRBJ2-6	TGTGCCAGCAGTCCGAACCGGGACAGGGGGCCTGGGGCCAACGTCCTGACTTTC	CASSPNRDRGPGANVLTF
-	TRBD1	TRBV5-4	TRBJ2-5	TGTGCCAGCAGCCCCAATCGGACAGGGGGCGATTTTCGGACCCAGTACTTC	CASSPNRTGGDFRTQYF
-	TRBD2	TRBV29-1	TRBJ2-5	TGCAGCGGCGGGGGGGAGACCCAGTACTTC	CSGGGETQYF
-	-	TRBV18	TRBJ1-4	TGTGCCAGCTCTAACGACAGACAGAATGAAAAACTGTTTTTT	CASSNDRQNEKLFF
-	-	TRBV6-1	TRBJ1-1	TGTGCCAGCAGTGAACAGGGGCAGGGGACGGGAACTGAAGCTTTCTTT	CASSEQGQGTGTEAFF
-	-	TRBV29-1	TRBJ1-2	TGCAGCGCCCAGGAGGGAGGCTATGGCTACACCTTC	CSAQEGGYGYTF
-	TRBD2	TRBV18	TRBJ2-7	TGTGCCAGCCGGCCGGGAGCGGGAGCGGACGAGCAGTACTTC	CASRPGAGADEQYF
-	-	TRBV7-2	TRBJ2-1	TGTGCCAGCAGCTTAGGGACTACCGAGCAGTTCTTC	CASSLGTTEQFF
once	-	TRBV5-1	TRBJ2-3	TGCGCCAGCAGCTTAGCTACAGCTACCACAGATACGCAGTATTTT	CASSLATATTDTQYF
-	-	TRBV2	TRBJ1-1	TGTGCCAGCAAAACAGGCGGGGCGAACACTGAAGCTTTCTTT	CASKTGGANTEAFF
-	TRBD2	TRBV4-1	TRBJ2-2	TGCGCCAGCAGCCGCGCCGGGAGACTAGCGCCCGGGGAGCTGTTTTTT	CASSRAGRLAPGELFF
-	TRBD1	TRBV19	TRBJ2-7	TGTGCCAGTATGCCCTCCGGGACAGGTCATGTGGAGCAGTACTTC	CASMPSGTGHVEQYF
once	-	TRBV29-1	TRBJ1-1	TGCAGCGTTGAGGGGGCGAGCACTGAAGCTTTCTTT	CSVEGASTEAFF
-	TRBD1	TRBV7-9	TRBJ1-1	TGTGCCAGCAGCTTACAGGGGGCGCACACTGAAGCTTTCTTT	CASSLQGAHTEAFF
-	TRBD2	TRBV5-1	TRBJ2-7	TGCGCCAGCAGCGCTTCTAGCGGCCCCTACGAGCAGTACTTC	CASSASSGPYEQYF
-	-	TRBV18	TRBJ1-4	TGTGCCAGCTCACCACCCTTCACTAATGAAAAACTGTTTTTT	CASSPPFTNEKLFF
-	-	TRBV6-1	TRBJ1-5	TGTGCCAGCAGTGAAGCCGGGGGGAGGCAGCCCCAGCATTTT	CASSEAGGRQPQHF
-	-	TRBV6-5	TRBJ2-6	TGTGCCAGCAGTTACTATCTCTCTGGGGCCAACGTCCTGACTTTC	CASSYYLSGANVLTF
-	-	TRBV10-3	TRBJ2-7	TGTGCCATCAGTGATGGGTACGGATTAGCCGTTGAGCAGTACTTC	CAISDGYGLAVEQYF
-	TRBD2	TRBV11-2	TRBJ2-1	TGTGCCAGCATCCCGACTAGCGGAGCTTACAATGAGCAGTTCTTC	CASIPTSGAYNEQFF
-	TRBD2	TRBV3-1/TRBV3-2	TRBJ2-1	TGTGCCAGCAGCCAGGCGGGACTAGCGGGAGCCAGTGAGCAGTTCTTC	CASSQAGLAGASEQFF
-	TRBD1	TRBV27	TRBJ2-7	TGTGCCAGCAGTTTGAGTACAGGGGGTTTTTCCGAGCAGTACTTC	CASSLSTGGFSEQYF
once	TRBD1	TRBV6-5	TRBJ1-3	TGTGCCACGCTTCCAGGGGGGTGGGGAGGAAACACCATATATTTT	CATLPGGWGGNTIYF
-	-	TRBV5-1	TRBJ2-2	TGCGCCAGCAGCTTGGTGGCGGGGGCGGTCACCGGGGAGCTGTTTTTT	CASSLVAGAVTGELFF
-	TRBD2	TRBV27	TRBJ2-5	TGTGCCAGCAGCCCACTAGCGGGACCTCAAGAGACCCAGTACTTC	CASSPLAGPQETQYF
-	-	TRBV7-9	TRBJ2-5	TGTGCCAGCAGCTTAGTTACGGGGACCCAGTACTTC	CASSLVTGTQYF
-	TRBD1	TRBV28	TRBJ1-2	TGTGCCAGCCTAACTCAGGGGGGAGGTGGCTACACCTTC	CASLTQGGGGYTF
-	-	TRBV5-1	TRBJ2-5	TGCGCCAGCAGCTTGGCTTTAGCGAAAGAGACCCAGTACTTC	CASSLALAKETQYF
once	-	TRBV7-9	TRBJ2-2	TGTGCCAGCAGCCTAGGCGGGATGAACACCGGGGAGCTGTTTTTT	CASSLGGMNTGELFF
few	-	TRBV19	TRBJ1-2	TGTGCCAGTAGTATAGCCACGGGTTGGTATGGCTACACCTTC	CASSIATGWYGYTF
-	-	TRBV2	TRBJ2-5	TGTGCCAGCAGTTCTCCAGGGGCTGTCCGGGAGACCCAGTACTTC	CASSSPGAVRETQYF
-	-	TRBV19	TRBJ1-3	TGTGCCAGTAGTATAGGGCAGGGATATCGAAACACCATATATTTT	CASSIGQGYRNTIYF
-	TRBD1	TRBV19	TRBJ1-5	TGTGCCAGTAGTTACCGGACAGGGGTCAATCAGCCCCAGCATTTT	CASSYRTGVNQPQHF